Below, 24 T cell receptor beta chains from the same sample are listed, as sequenced in a study of shared T cell receptors in the human thymus. Repertoires were generated with immunoSEQ multiplex PCR, while TCRdb's copy carries only in-frame clones and drops some. The sample yields roughly 700,000 clones, approximately 88% seen once. The sample was also linked to a second study, of human thymus T cells.

The sequencing sample was made of thymocytes. These receptors were taken from a boy under two years old with a congenital heart defect.

The chain uses TRBV10-3 and TRBJ1-1; 8 bases line up with TRBD1. Germline V gene data show CDR1 as ENHRY and CDR2 as SYGVKD. V gave up 2 bases and J gave up 3 bases; unmatched junction bases: 8. There are 16 residues in the CDR3. The CDR3 coding sequence is TGTGCCATCAGTGAGGGACAGGGAGGCTCGGACACTGAAGCTTTCTTT. Translation: CAISEGQGGSDTEAFF.

This chain connects TRBV7-7 to TRBJ2-2; 10 bases align to TRBD2. CDR1 and CDR2 (germline): SSHAT, FNYEAQ (reference sequence). The CDR3 is made up of 19 amino acids. V was clipped by 2 bases and J by 5 bases; unmatched bases: 14. CDR3 nucleotides: TGTGCCAGCAGCTTATTTGTTCTTTTTCTAGCGGGAGTAACCGGGGAGCTGTTTTTT. Translating gives CASSLFVLFLAGVTGELFF.

CDR3 nucleotides: TGTGCCAGCAGCACAAATTCGTACACTGAAGCTTTCTTT. It codes for CASSTNSYTEAFF. V and J are TRBV7-9 and TRBJ1-1; no clear D gene. V lost 5 bases, J lost 3 bases, and 10 bases lay in between. Per germline, CDR1 SEHNR and CDR2 FQNEAQ (reference sequence). The CDR3 has 13 residues.

This chain links TRBV4-3 with TRBJ2-3, with 7 bases aligning to TRBD2. Trimming took 1 base from V and 0 from J; bases not matched to a gene: 7. Germline CDR1 LGHNA, CDR2 YSLEER. The CDR3 covers 17 residues. CDR3 in DNA: TGCGCCAGCAGCCAAGCCCCTAGCGGCTTTAGCACAGATACGCAGTATTTT. It translates to CASSQAPSGFSTDTQYF.

This sequence joins TRBV5-1 and TRBJ2-7, with D possibly matching TRBD2 (6 bases). Germline V gene lookup returns CDR1 SGHRS and CDR2 YFSETQ. V lost 0 bases, J lost 6 bases, and 10 bases lay in between. CDR3 size: 13 residues. CDR3 coding DNA: TGCGCCAGCAGCTTGGGAGCCGGGGGCGAGCAGTACTTC. Translation gives CASSLGAGGEQYF.

The chain joins TRBV7-3 to TRBJ2-3, with D perhaps TRBD1 (6 bases). The CDR3 spans 14 residues. CDR1 is SGHTA, CDR2 FQGTGA, per germline. The V and J ends lost 5 bases and 5 bases respectively, with 14 bases between them. The DNA for the CDR3 is TGTGCCAGCAGCCAAGACTCCAGGGGAGATACGCAGTATTTT. This translates into CASSQDSRGDTQYF.

This clone came up a few times. The chain couples TRBV5-1 to TRBJ1-4; 10 bases agree with TRBD1. This CDR3 comprises 15 residues. CDR1 is SGHRS, CDR2 YFSETQ, per germline. This CDR3 reads CPAWDRGLLSEKLFF. As DNA, the CDR3 is TGCCCCGCCTGGGACAGGGGCCTCCTGAGTGAAAAACTGTTTTTT.

Only a few counts were recorded for this clone. This rearrangement joins TRBV4-3 to TRBJ2-1; 10 nucleotides match TRBD2. CDR1 is LGHNA and CDR2 is YSLEER in the germline V gene. The J segment lost 0 bases and the V segment lost 3 bases, leaving 11 bases of the junction unmatched. The CDR3 totals 19 residues. The CDR3 protein is CASSHLLAGKPYSYNEQFF. The CDR3 coding sequence is TGCGCCAGCAGCCACCTACTAGCGGGAAAACCCTACTCCTACAATGAGCAGTTCTTC.

The chain has TRBV27 and TRBJ2-1, with 11 bases fitting TRBD2. The CDR3 is 21 residues long. CDR1 is MNHEY, CDR2 SMNVEV, per germline (reference sequence). V gave up 0 bases and J gave up 0 bases; unmatched junction bases: 13. The CDR3 bases are TGTGCCAGCAGTTTATCAGTAGTGGGGACTAGCGGTCGGAGCTCCTACAATGAGCAGTTCTTC. Amino acid sequence: CASSLSVVGTSGRSSYNEQFF.

The sample holds a few counts of this clone. The CDR3, as DNA: TGTGCCAGCAGTTCCGGTGTAGGGGTAGCCGAGCAGTACTTC. Amino acid sequence: CASSSGVGVAEQYF. The gene calls are TRBV27 and TRBJ2-7; tentatively, D is TRBD1 (5 bases). Deletions cut 4 bases from V and 6 bases from J, with 16 bases between. The length of the CDR3 is 14 residues. Germline loops: CDR1 MNHEY, CDR2 SMNVEV (reference sequence).

The V call is TRBV7-2, the J call TRBJ2-7; TRBD1 matches at 7 bases. The CDR3 has 16 amino acids. Trimming removed 3 bases from V and 2 bases from J; junction bases left unmatched: 10. Germline CDR1 reads SGHTA; CDR2 reads FQGNSA. The chain's CDR3 is CASSLPLRDSTYEQYF. The CDR3 bases are TGTGCCAGCAGCTTGCCCCTCCGGGACAGCACCTACGAGCAGTACTTC.

This clone occurred once. The chain uses TRBV6-1 and TRBJ2-4; TRBD1 is a possible D gene (5 bases). The CDR3 contains 14 residues. Trimming pared 4 bases from V and 7 bases from J, leaving 14 bases between. Germline CDR1 is MNHNS and CDR2 is SASEGT. The CDR3 loop reads CASSALYRPNIQYF. CDR3 in DNA: TGTGCCAGCAGTGCCCTGTACAGGCCCAACATTCAGTACTTC.

For this clone: At the DNA level, this CDR3 is encoded by other sequences in the same sample as well. V usage is TRBV28 and J usage is TRBJ2-7; TRBD2 agrees at 12 bases. In germline, CDR1 is MDHEN, CDR2 SYDVKM. The CDR3 is 15 residues long. The V and J ends lost 6 bases and 1 base, in that order; junction bases with no gene match: 4. CDR3 sequence reads: CASRAGTSGSYEQYF. The CDR3 nucleotides read TGTGCCAGCAGGGCCGGGACTAGCGGGTCCTACGAGCAGTACTTC.

The chain recombines TRBV6-6 with TRBJ2-7; D remains ambiguous. This CDR3 contains 12 residues. Germline V gene data show CDR1 as MNHNY and CDR2 as SVGAGI (reference sequence). Trimming left V 6 bases short and J 2 bases short, with 8 bases between. The CDR3 sequence is CASSLIPYEQYF. As DNA, the CDR3 is TGTGCCAGCAGCCTAATTCCCTACGAGCAGTACTTC.

V is TRBV10-3 and J is TRBJ1-2, with TRBD1 matching 10 bases. The V gene end was trimmed by 6 bases and the J gene end by 3 bases; junction bases not matched to a gene: 7. This CDR3 has 15 amino acids. Germline loops: CDR1 ENHRY, CDR2 SYGVKD. DNA of the CDR3: TGTGCCATCAGCCCGGGACAGGGGCCCCACTATGGCTACACCTTC. This codes for CAISPGQGPHYGYTF.

This rearrangement joins TRBV27 to TRBJ1-2; TRBD1 might be the D (6 bases). The V and J ends lost 5 bases and 3 bases respectively, with 13 bases between them. Germline CDR1 is MNHEY and CDR2 is SMNVEV (reference sequence). The CDR3 is 14 residues long. CDR3 residues: CASSPTGIDYGYTF. CDR3 bases: TGTGCCAGCAGTCCTACAGGGATCGACTATGGCTACACCTTC.

This chain links TRBV29-1 with TRBJ1-5, with 7 positions matching TRBD1. This CDR3 is 15 amino acids long. V gave up 5 bases and J gave up 2 bases; unmatched junction bases: 9. Germline-derived CDR1 and CDR2 are SQVTM and ANQGSEA. Here the CDR3 DNA reads TGCAGCGTTAGTACAGGGGAACGCGGCAATCAGCCCCAGCATTTT. Amino acid sequence: CSVSTGERGNQPQHF.

The rearrangement links TRBV11-1 to TRBJ2-2; 8 bases map to TRBD2. V was clipped by 5 bases and J by 4 bases; unmatched bases: 6. The CDR3 covers 15 residues. Germline values: CDR1 SGHAT, CDR2 FQDESV (reference sequence). CDR3 sequence reads: CASSPAGEITGELFF. As DNA, the CDR3 is TGTGCCAGCAGCCCAGCGGGAGAGATCACCGGGGAGCTGTTTTTT.

Turning to this clone: Additional DNA sequences in this sample encode the identical CDR3. V is TRBV15 and J is TRBJ2-5, with D possibly being TRBD2 (5 bases). V lost 0 bases to trimming and J lost 5 bases, with 10 bases between them. This CDR3 comprises 14 residues. In germline, CDR1 is LNHNV, CDR2 YYDKDF (reference sequence). CDR3 in DNA: TGTGCCACCAGCAGAGATAGAGGGCTGGAGACCCAGTACTTC. Its protein product is CATSRDRGLETQYF.

V gene TRBV27 combines with J gene TRBJ2-1; D possibly corresponds to TRBD2 (5 bases). V dropped 5 bases and J dropped 9 bases, with 20 bases sitting between them. The germline V gene has CDR1 MNHEY and CDR2 SMNVEV (reference sequence). The CDR3 is 15 amino acids. The CDR3 here is CASSLPSGIPIEQFF. The CDR3 DNA follows: TGTGCCAGCAGTCTGCCCTCGGGAATTCCAATTGAGCAGTTCTTC.

The rearrangement links TRBV7-2 to TRBJ2-5, with TRBD2 matching 7 bases. The CDR3 length is 19 residues. V lost 2 bases to trimming and J lost 0 bases; unmatched junction nucleotides: 15. The germline V gene has CDR1 SGHTA and CDR2 FQGNSA. The CDR3 coding sequence is TGTGCCAGCAGCTTAAGAAGGTCTGGGTCTAGCGGTTACCAAGAGACCCAGTACTTC. Translated, it gives CASSLRRSGSSGYQETQYF. The full variable domain, its missing parts supplied by reference TRBV7-2 and TRBJ2-5, is GAGVSQSPSNKVTEKGKDVELRCDPISGHTALYWYRQSLGQGLEFLIYFQGNSAPDKSGLPSDRFSAERTGGSVSTLTIQRTQQEDSAVYLCASSLRRSGSSGYQETQYFGPGTRLLVL.

The chain joins TRBV7-2 to TRBJ2-1; 9 nucleotides align to TRBD2. V shed 4 bases, J shed 4 bases, and the junction held 11 bases outside the gene matches. CDR1 and CDR2 from the germline V gene are SGHTA and FQGNSA. The CDR3 extends over 17 amino acids. This CDR3 reads CASSSELSGSRYNEQFF. The CDR3, as DNA: TGTGCCAGCAGCTCCGAGCTTAGCGGGAGTAGGTACAATGAGCAGTTCTTC.

This rearrangement joins TRBV2 to TRBJ1-1; TRBD1 agrees at 7 bases. Germline loops: CDR1 SNHLY, CDR2 FYNNEI. This CDR3 is 16 amino acids long. The V segment lost 8 bases and the J segment 9 bases; nucleotides outside the gene matches: 21. The CDR3 reads CASGQKSKDRRPKAFF. As DNA, the CDR3 is TGTGCCAGCGGGCAAAAAAGCAAGGACAGGAGGCCCAAAGCTTTCTTT.

The rearrangement uses TRBV12-5 and TRBJ2-6; 7 nucleotides line up with TRBD1. The V segment lost 0 bases and the J segment 8 bases; nucleotides outside the gene matches: 10. Germline V CDR1 and CDR2: LGHNT, FRNRAP. CDR3 length: 17 amino acids. The CDR3 sequence is CASGLVRQGEGPNVLTF. As DNA, the CDR3 is TGTGCTAGTGGTTTGGTACGACAGGGCGAAGGTCCCAACGTCCTGACTTTC.